This TCR beta chain originates from a study of blood T cell repertoires in COVID-19. Overall study: The United States, Italy and Spain provided the acute and convalescent COVID-19 samples. The analysed material was cDNA or gDNA that came from T cells, B-cell-depleted T cells, or PBMCs.

V gave up 2 bases and J gave up 4 bases, with 12 bases separating them. CDR1 and CDR2 (germline): SGHDN, FVKESK. CDR3 length equals 15 residues. In the study's own analysis: Estimated nucleated cell counts came from reference gene primer amplification. This table comes from immunoSEQ multiplex PCR, and its TCRdb copy is limited to in-frame clones, with some not included. V and J calls and clone size are copied from that table; D and trimming were computed from the DNA. The profile covers 200,000 to 300,000 clones, with 86% appearing a single time and 1.5% to 2% taken by the ten largest. Source material: peripheral blood. The gene calls are TRBV14 and TRBJ2-1; the D gene is possibly TRBD1 (6 bases). This TCR derives from a man aged 25-40 years with active or convalescent COVID-19. The CDR3 nucleotides read TGTGCCAGCAGCCAATATCGGGACATTTACAATGAGCAGTTCTTC. Its translation is CASSQYRDIYNEQFF. The whole variable domain, filled in from reference TRBV14 and TRBJ2-1, reads EAGVTQFPSHSVIEKGQTVTLRCDPISGHDNLYWYRRVMGKEIKFLLHFVKESKQDESGMPNNRFLAERTGGTYSTLKVQPAELEDSGVYFCASSQYRDIYNEQFFGPGTRLTVL.